The 16 T cell receptor beta chains given below trace back to one sample, sequenced in a study of cytomegalovirus exposure and HLA in healthy donors. The method was immunoSEQ multiplex PCR; TCRdb's version includes in-frame clones alone and lacks a portion of them. The data hold about 150,000 clones, with just over 90% observed a single time. The specimen sequenced was PBMCs. These receptors came from a man between 18 and 29 years old in good health and CMV-seronegative.

This rearrangement joins TRBV4-3 to TRBJ2-1; the match to TRBD2 covers 8 bases. The ends lost 1 base at V and 0 bases at J; junction bases unmatched: 5. The CDR3 extends over 17 amino acids. Germline values: CDR1 LGHNA, CDR2 YSLEER. CDR3 nucleotides: TGCGCCAGCAGCCAAGCGGGAGGGAGGGCCTCCTACAATGAGCAGTTCTTC. This codes for CASSQAGGRASYNEQFF.

This clone showed up just a few times. This chain uses TRBV30 with TRBJ1-5; D unresolved. V was trimmed by 3 bases and J by 0 bases, leaving 6 bases between them. CDR3 length: 13 amino acids. CDR1 and CDR2 (germline): GTSNPN, SVGIG (reference sequence). The CDR3 bases are TGTGCCTGGAGCGAGGATAGCAATCAGCCCCAGCATTTT. Translation gives CAWSEDSNQPQHF.

This clone was recorded only once. The chain recombines TRBV27 with TRBJ1-1, with D perhaps matching TRBD1 (6 bases). Trimming stripped 5 bases from V and 1 base from J, with 11 bases between. The length of the CDR3 is 14 residues. Germline V gene data show CDR1 as MNHEY and CDR2 as SMNVEV (reference sequence). CDR3 nucleotides: TGTGCCAGCAGTATAGCAGGGGAGAACACTGAAGCTTTCTTT. Its protein product is CASSIAGENTEAFF.

The rearrangement links TRBV10-3 to TRBJ2-3; the D gene is possibly TRBD1 (5 bases). There are 14 residues in the CDR3. The V gene lost 3 bases and the J gene lost 1 base, with 8 bases spanning the gap. In germline, CDR1 is ENHRY, CDR2 SYGVKD. CDR3 protein: CAISDRVGTDTQYF. For the CDR3, the DNA is TGTGCCATCAGTGACAGGGTTGGCACAGATACGCAGTATTTT.

The chain carries TRBV11-2 and TRBJ1-2; D unclear. V was clipped by 1 base and J by 7 bases, with 7 bases between them. Germline V lookup: CDR1 SGHAT, CDR2 FQNNGV. The CDR3 runs to 12 residues. In DNA form, the CDR3 reads TGTGCCAGCAGCTTAGGGAGGGCTGGCTACACCTTC. It specifies CASSLGRAGYTF.

DNA for the CDR3: TGTGCCAGCAGTTACTCTAGTACAGGCACTGAAGCTTTCTTT. Translated, it gives CASSYSSTGTEAFF. The chain is built from TRBV6-5 and TRBJ1-1, with D possibly TRBD1 on 5 matching bases. The CDR3 consists of 14 residues. Germline loops: CDR1 MNHEY, CDR2 SVGAGI. Trimming removed 0 bases at V and 4 bases at J, with 9 bases between.

The rearrangement joins TRBV19 to TRBJ2-5; D might be TRBD2 (5 bases). The CDR3 is 14 residues long. Germline V lookup: CDR1 LNHDA, CDR2 SQIVND (reference sequence). V was shortened by 2 bases and J by 1 base, with 8 bases between the two germline ends. In DNA form, the CDR3 reads TGTGCCAGTAGTATATCCGGACTCCAAGAGACCCAGTACTTC. Its translation is CASSISGLQETQYF.

J is TRBJ1-1 and V is TRBV13; 8 bases map to TRBD1. CDR1 and CDR2 (germline): PRHDT, FYEKMQ (reference sequence). V was pared by 5 bases and J by 0 bases, with 5 bases of the junction left unmatched. The CDR3 consists of 15 residues. The CDR3 region has the DNA TGTGCCAGCAGCCCGAGGACAGGGCTGAACACTGAAGCTTTCTTT. Residues: CASSPRTGLNTEAFF.

Concerning this clone itself: One end of the junction varies from germline; a read error may be responsible. V and J are TRBV7-6 and TRBJ1-3; TRBD1 aligns across 7 bases. This CDR3 has 12 residues. Germline assignment: CDR1 SGHVS and CDR2 FNYEAQ. The CDR3 DNA follows: TGTGCCAGCAGCCCTCGGACAGGACCCGTCCTCTTT. It translates to CASSPRTGPVLF.

The rearrangement links TRBV10-2 to TRBJ1-2; perhaps TRBD1 as D (6 bases). The germline V and J ends were trimmed by 5 bases and 8 bases, with 21 bases remaining between them. Germline V gene data show CDR1 as WSHSY and CDR2 as SAAADI. The CDR3 totals 15 residues. CDR3 bases: TGCGCCAGCAGTTTCAGTCCAGGGGCATTGGGGGGCTACACCTTC. It specifies CASSFSPGALGGYTF.

The V and J genes are TRBV30 and TRBJ1-2; D not resolved. CDR3 length: 15 amino acids. V dropped 0 bases and J dropped 3 bases, with 14 bases sitting between them. CDR1 GTSNPN and CDR2 SVGIG come from the germline V gene (reference sequence). The CDR3 region has the DNA TGTGCCTGGAGTGTATTATTCGGGGAGGACTATGGCTACACCTTC. It translates to CAWSVLFGEDYGYTF.

Only one count was recorded for this clone. The rearrangement joins TRBV7-2 to TRBJ1-1, with D hard to call. The germline gives CDR1 SGHTA, CDR2 FQGNSA. With 7 bases removed from V and 3 bases from J, the gap between germline ends came to 15 bases. This CDR3 contains 14 residues. CDR3 sequence (DNA): TGTGCCAGCATGTACCCCTCTAGCTACACTGAAGCTTTCTTT. It yields the protein CASMYPSSYTEAFF.

The chain recombines TRBV7-2 with TRBJ1-1, with TRBD1 matching over 8 bases. The J segment lost 1 base and the V segment lost 5 bases, leaving 3 bases of the junction unmatched. The CDR3 runs to 14 residues. Germline V gene sequence: CDR1 SGHTA, CDR2 FQGNSA. CDR3 residues: CASSRQGWNTEAFF. The DNA for the CDR3 is TGTGCCAGCAGCCGACAGGGGTGGAACACTGAAGCTTTCTTT.

This clone was seen only once. The chain combines TRBV9 with TRBJ2-7; D is ambiguous. Germline CDR1 reads SGDLS; CDR2 reads YYNGEE. The CDR3 totals 14 residues. The ends were cut back, 0 bases at V and 7 bases at J, with 14 bases in the middle. The CDR3: CASSVEASLGEQYF. The CDR3 DNA is TGTGCCAGCAGCGTAGAAGCAAGCCTCGGGGAGCAGTACTTC.

The chain uses TRBV30 and TRBJ2-7; D may be TRBD1 (6 bases). This CDR3 spans 13 amino acids. Germline CDR1 is GTSNPN and CDR2 is SVGIG (reference sequence). The V end was cut by 0 bases, the J end by 5 bases, with 11 bases between. In DNA form, the CDR3 reads TGTGCCTGGAGTGTTGGACAGTTGGACGAGCAGTACGTC. Encoded protein: CAWSVGQLDEQYV.

The V gene is TRBV2, the J gene TRBJ2-5, with TRBD1 identical over 8 bases. CDR1 and CDR2 (germline): SNHLY, FYNNEI. With V trimmed by 6 bases and J by 4 bases, 7 bases remained unmatched. CDR3 length: 14 residues. The CDR3 is CASRFGQGRETQYF. CDR3 in DNA: TGTGCCAGCAGATTCGGACAGGGTCGAGAGACCCAGTACTTC.